This record covers a single T cell receptor beta chain. The antigen is undetermined. The data were obtained in a study of T cells in Graves' hyperthyroidism and ophthalmopathy. Study-level findings and limits: A 13 V-J signature model discriminated ophthalmopathy versus stable hyperthyroidism. Most thyroid-expanded clonotypes above 0.001 were also found in blood.

Trimming left V 4 bases short and J 8 bases short, with 11 bases between. CDR1 and CDR2 from the germline V gene are SQVTM and ANQGSEA. The CDR3 runs to 11 residues. Hyperthyroidism was newly diagnosed in patients aged 18 to 65 (duration under 2 months). Patients were excluded for uncontrolled infection, other autoimmune disease, pregnancy or lactation. Amplification yielded TCR beta CDR3 regions, with RNA transcripts as the source. HTBI primers were used for first-round RT-PCR of the TCR CDR3. From the multiplex PCR reads, TCRdb called clonotypes with MiXCR, one entry per CDR3 protein. The sample contains about 840,000 distinct CDR3 sequences, 35% to 45% of which appear only once.

The origin of this receptor is a young man with Graves' hyperthyroidism. The V gene is TRBV29-1, the J gene TRBJ1-1, with TRBD1 as a possible D gene (5 bases). Sequences were obtained from blood. CDR3 sequence: CSVGGIGEAFF. CDR3 DNA sequence: TGCAGCGTTGGGGGCATTGGGGAAGCTTTCTTT.